These 24 T cell receptor beta chains originate from one sample sequenced in a study of liver allograft versus peripheral blood T cells. Study summary: Within transplanted livers, the T cell receptor repertoires were examined and compared against the repertoires present in the peripheral blood of liver transplant recipients.

Each CDR3 protein gets one entry after TCRdb re-called the reads with MiXCR. The top ten clones hold about 3% of a sample with around 6,100 distinct CDR3 sequences, around 16% of them seen once. These receptors all come from a human patient who had a liver transplant. The graft donor may be the source of some T cells.

In this sample, this clonotype turned up a few times. The V call is TRBV9, the J call TRBJ1-1; 8 nucleotides match TRBD1. Per the germline V gene, CDR1 is SGDLS and CDR2 is YYNGEE. The CDR3 covers 13 residues. Losses at the gene ends were 1 base for V and 8 bases for J; bases not matched to a gene: 4. CDR3 region: CASSVRGDREAFF. In DNA, the CDR3 is TGTGCCAGCAGCGTACGGGGGGACAGGGAAGCTTTCTTT. Filled out from reference TRBV9 and TRBJ1-1, the complete variable domain reads DSGVTQTPKHLITATGQRVTLRCSPRSGDLSVYWYQQSLDQGLQFLIQYYNGEERAKGNILERFSAQQFPDLHSELNLSSLELGDSALYFCASSVRGDREAFFGQGTRLTVV.

By sample fraction, this clonotype is medium-sized. The chain has TRBV10-3 and TRBJ2-3, with D unclear. Looked up from germline, CDR1 is ENHRY and CDR2 is SYGVKD. V was trimmed by 10 bases and J by 3 bases, leaving 8 bases between them. This CDR3 contains 11 residues. The CDR3 coding sequence is TGTGCCACCATACAGACAGATACGCAGTATTTT. Protein sequence: CATIQTDTQYF.

A few counts support this clonotype. The CDR3 nucleotides are TGTGCCAGCAGAGCCGCCACGACGGGCAATCAGCCCCAGCATTTT. Amino acids: CASRAATTGNQPQHF. This chain connects TRBV12-3 or TRBV12-4 to TRBJ1-5; D not resolved. The V end lost 6 bases, the J end lost 2 bases, and 14 bases lay between the germline ends. This CDR3 contains 15 residues.

By proportion, this clonotype is large. This chain links TRBV29-1 with TRBJ1-1; no definite D call. Germline V gives CDR1 SQVTM, CDR2 ANQGSEA. The CDR3 spans 13 residues. Trimming shortened V by 3 bases and J by 1 base, and 9 bases separated the two germline ends. CDR3 region: CSVERHQNTEAFF. DNA of the CDR3: TGCAGCGTTGAGAGACACCAGAACACTGAAGCTTTCTTT.

V and J are TRBV12-3 or TRBV12-4 and TRBJ2-3, with 10 nucleotides matching TRBD1. CDR3 length equals 17 residues. The V and J ends lost 6 bases and 3 bases, in that order; junction bases with no gene match: 12. CDR3 nucleotide sequence: TGTGCCAGCAGCCGGGACAGGGGAGCCCCAAGGACAGATACGCAGTATTTT. Residues: CASSRDRGAPRTDTQYF.

This clonotype qualifies as medium-sized (0.01 to 0.1%). The chain recombines TRBV19 with TRBJ1-1; D uncertain. From germline, CDR1 is LNHDA and CDR2 SQIVND (reference sequence). This CDR3 spans 13 amino acids. The V gene lost 5 bases and the J gene lost 1 base, with 8 bases spanning the gap. The DNA for the CDR3 is TGTGCCAGTAGTCAACAGCGGAACACTGAAGCTTTCTTT. This encodes CASSQQRNTEAFF.

This clonotype was counted many times. This chain joins TRBV19 and TRBJ1-1; tentative D call: TRBD1 (6 bases). V was cut by 8 bases and J by 8 bases, with 15 bases left in between. CDR3 size: 12 residues. Germline V gene lookup returns CDR1 LNHDA and CDR2 SQIVND (reference sequence). CDR3 in DNA: TGTGCCAGTGGACAGCGGACAGTAGAAGCTTTCTTT. Its protein product is CASGQRTVEAFF.

By share of the sample, this clonotype is medium-sized. The V gene is TRBV19, the J gene TRBJ2-1, with TRBD2 matching over 12 bases. Germline V gene data show CDR1 as LNHDA and CDR2 as SQIVND (reference sequence). J was trimmed by 12 bases and V by 5 bases; bases with no gene match: 8. The CDR3 length is 14 residues. DNA of the CDR3: TGTGCCAGTAGTTACCTAGCGGGGGGGCCTTTGCAGTTCTTC. This translates into CASSYLAGGPLQFF. Filled out from reference TRBV19 and TRBJ2-1, the complete variable domain reads DGGITQSPKYLFRKEGQNVTLSCEQNLNHDAMYWYRQDPGQGLRLIYYSQIVNDFQKGDIAEGYSVSREKKESFPLTVTSAQKNPTAFYLCASSYLAGGPLQFFGPGTRLTVL.

A remark on this clonotype: One end of the junction varies from germline; a read error may be responsible. The V and J genes are TRBV20-1 and TRBJ1-4, with 12 nucleotides matching TRBD1. Per germline, CDR1 DFQATT and CDR2 SNEGSKA (reference sequence). CDR3 size: 15 residues. As DNA, the CDR3 is TGCAGTGATAGAGTGCGGGACAGGGGGCTGGGAAAACTGTTTTTT. Its translation: CSDRVRDRGLGKLFF.

This clonotype was detected a few times. This chain joins TRBV20-1 and TRBJ2-1; 7 nucleotides match TRBD2. CDR1 DFQATT and CDR2 SNEGSKA come from the germline V gene (reference sequence). With 5 bases clipped from V and 4 bases from J, the junction kept 17 bases outside the gene matches. The CDR3 has 17 residues. The CDR3 region is CSAPDTSSGINYNEQFF. The CDR3 nucleotides read TGCAGTGCTCCGGACACTAGCAGCGGGATAAATTACAATGAGCAGTTCTTC.

This clonotype is judged medium-sized. This chain joins TRBV6-2 or TRBV6-3 and TRBJ1-4, with 8 bases that match TRBD1. The CDR3 has 14 amino acids. With V trimmed by 2 bases and J by 8 bases, 4 bases remained unmatched. From germline, CDR1 is MNHEY and CDR2 SVGEGT. Here the CDR3 DNA reads TGTGCCAGCAGTTACCAGGGGGCTGGCGAAAAACTGTTTTTT. Protein sequence: CASSYQGAGEKLFF.

In its sample, this clonotype ranks as medium-sized. The genes are TRBV6-6 and TRBJ2-5, with D perhaps TRBD2 (6 bases). This CDR3 region has 14 residues. From germline, CDR1 is MNHNY and CDR2 SVGAGI (reference sequence). Trimming shortened V by 6 bases and J by 2 bases, and 13 bases separated the two germline ends. CDR3 coding DNA: TGTGCCAGCAGGTCGGCCGGGGGTCAAGAGACCCAGTACTTC. Translated: CASRSAGGQETQYF.

This clonotype was detected once. A much more abundant neighbour one base away suggests this may be a read error. The CDR3 does not end in the conserved phenylalanine or tryptophan, so this is likely a read error. The rearrangement links TRBV5-6 to TRBJ2-1, with unresolved D. The germline V and J ends were trimmed by 2 bases and 4 bases, with 13 bases remaining between them. The CDR3 consists of 15 residues. Germline V gene data show CDR1 as SGHDT and CDR2 as YYEEEE. The CDR3 DNA follows: TGTGCCAGCAGCTTTGGCGGCCCCGGGTACAATGAGCAGTTCTTA. This gives the protein CASSFGGPGYNEQFL.

The chain recombines TRBV10-1 with TRBJ1-2, with D uncertain. The V end was cut by 3 bases, the J end by 5 bases, with 7 bases between. The CDR3 is 12 residues long. The germline CDR1 and CDR2 sequences are WNHNN and SYGVQD (reference sequence). CDR3 region: CASSDSAYGYTF. The CDR3 DNA is TGCGCCAGCAGTGACAGCGCATATGGCTACACCTTC.

By sample share, this clonotype is medium-sized (0.01 to 0.1%). The chain couples TRBV6-6 to TRBJ1-2; D is unclear. The CDR3 has 14 residues. CDR1 is MNHNY, CDR2 SVGAGI, per germline (reference sequence). The germline V and J ends were trimmed by 6 bases and 4 bases, with 15 bases remaining between them. The CDR3 sequence: CASSDQEVGYGYTF. In DNA form, the CDR3 reads TGTGCCAGCAGCGACCAGGAAGTTGGCTATGGCTACACCTTC.

This clonotype is categorized as medium-sized. J is TRBJ2-7 and V is TRBV19; a possible D gene is TRBD1 (6 bases). The V end was cut by 2 bases, the J end by 6 bases, with 14 bases between. Germline assignment: CDR1 LNHDA and CDR2 SQIVND (reference sequence). CDR3 length: 14 residues. In DNA, the CDR3 is TGTGCCAGTAGTATAAGGGACATCTACTCCGAGCAGTACTTC. Its protein product is CASSIRDIYSEQYF.

By share, this clonotype ranks as medium-sized (0.01 to 0.1%). The rearrangement uses TRBV29-1 and TRBJ1-1, with D hard to call. CDR1 is SQVTM and CDR2 is ANQGSEA in the germline V gene. Trimming pared 7 bases from V and 7 bases from J, leaving 10 bases between. The CDR3 has 10 residues. CDR3 coding DNA: TGCAGCGCGGGAGCGGTTGAAGCTTTCTTT. Amino acids: CSAGAVEAFF.

This clonotype is classed as medium-sized. The V call is TRBV6-6, the J call TRBJ1-5; D is ambiguous. The CDR3 extends over 14 amino acids. V was shortened by 4 bases and J by 2 bases, with 9 bases between the two germline ends. Germline V gene data show CDR1 as MNHNY and CDR2 as SVGAGI (reference sequence). The chain's CDR3 is CASSFPGGNQPQHF. Written as DNA, the CDR3 is TGTGCCAGCAGTTTTCCGGGAGGCAATCAGCCCCAGCATTTT.

The chain combines TRBV12-3 or TRBV12-4 with TRBJ2-5, with 10 bases that match TRBD1. J gave up 4 bases and V 3 bases, and 5 bases lay outside the gene matches. This CDR3 contains 15 residues. The CDR3 loop is CASSFLTGGAETQYF. As DNA, the CDR3 is TGTGCCAGCAGTTTCCTGACAGGGGGCGCAGAGACCCAGTACTTC.

Comments on this clonotype: Since a much larger clone is just one base distant, this may be a read error. Because it lacks the conserved phenylalanine or tryptophan at the end, this CDR3 is likely a read error. This sequence joins TRBV29-1 and TRBJ1-4, with D possibly being TRBD1 (6 bases). Germline CDR1 reads SQVTM; CDR2 reads ANQGSEA. CDR3 length: 12 residues. Between the trimmed V and J ends, which lost 8 bases and 3 bases, there was a span of 10 bases. The CDR3 DNA is TGCAGCACCAGGGGTGCTAATGAAAAACTGTTTTCT. As protein: CSTRGANEKLFS.

This sequence joins TRBV6-2 or TRBV6-3 and TRBJ1-5; D uncertain. The CDR3 covers 13 residues. Per the germline V gene, CDR1 is MNHEY and CDR2 is SVGEGT. The V and J ends lost 7 bases and 7 bases respectively, with 14 bases between them. CDR3 DNA: TGTGCCAGCACTACTCAAGACCACCAGCCCCAGCATTTT. Translation: CASTTQDHQPQHF.

In this sample, this clonotype turned up a few times. The rearrangement links TRBV20-1 to TRBJ1-6; no clear D. With 5 bases removed from V and 7 bases from J, the gap between germline ends came to 12 bases. CDR1 and CDR2 (germline): DFQATT, SNEGSKA (reference sequence). This CDR3 region has 13 residues. The DNA of the CDR3 is TGCAGTGCTCCTAAGGACCCAAATTCACCCCTCCACTTT. Amino acids: CSAPKDPNSPLHF.

The J gene is TRBJ2-7, the V gene TRBV6-6; perhaps TRBD1 as D (6 bases). V was pared by 6 bases and J by 4 bases, with 13 bases between. The CDR3 runs 13 residues. Per the germline V gene, CDR1 is MNHNY and CDR2 is SVGAGI (reference sequence). The CDR3 region is CASRGDTKYEQYF. The CDR3 bases are TGTGCCAGCAGGGGGGACACCAAGTACGAGCAGTACTTC.

In the case of this clonotype: A much larger clone lies a single base off, so this may be a read error. This sequence joins TRBV6-6 and TRBJ1-1; TRBD1 matches 10 bases. Per the germline V gene, CDR1 is MNHNY and CDR2 is SVGAGI (reference sequence). The CDR3 consists of 15 residues. The ends lost 5 bases at V and 2 bases at J; junction bases unmatched: 5. In DNA form, the CDR3 reads TGTGCCAGCAGTCCTCAGACAGGGGGCAACACTGAAGCTTTCTTT. Translating it yields CASSPQTGGNTEAFF.